These 6 T cell receptor beta chains were all obtained from the same sample, sequenced in a study of T-cell reconstitution after alpha-beta-depleted transplantation in children. As it was prepared, the TCRbeta library received unique molecular identifiers. MiXCR, applied by TCRdb to the PCR reads, yields one record per CDR3 protein. The table records hundreds of thousands of distinct CDR3 sequences, around 13% of them present only once. This specimen consisted of PBMCs, obtained before TCRalphabeta/CD19-depleted stem cell transplant. These TCRs come from a girl aged 2 to 10 with congenital amegakaryocytic thrombocytopenia, due to receive a stem cell transplant.

This clonotype turned up a few times. A read error may produce the germline difference seen at one junction end. The V and J genes are TRBV5-1 and TRBJ2-7, with a possible D match to TRBD2 (6 bases). This CDR3 spans 16 amino acids. Per germline, CDR1 SGHRS and CDR2 YFSETQ. Written as DNA, the CDR3 is TGCGCCAGCAGCGAGGAAAGCAACCGGGACTCCGACGAGCAGTACTTC. Protein: CASSEESNRDSDEQYF.

This clonotype was detected many times. The J gene is TRBJ2-1, the V gene TRBV7-8; D not resolved. The germline gives CDR1 SGHVS, CDR2 FQNEAQ. The length of the CDR3 is 14 residues. Trimming pared 6 bases from V and 2 bases from J, leaving 11 bases between. The CDR3 spells CASRRSLAYNEQFF. The CDR3 nucleotides read TGTGCCAGCAGAAGGAGCCTAGCCTACAATGAGCAGTTCTTC.

The chain couples TRBV12-3 or TRBV12-4 to TRBJ1-5, with D perhaps TRBD1 (6 bases). The CDR3 spans 14 residues. Deletions cut 5 bases from V and 4 bases from J, with 12 bases between. DNA for the CDR3: TGTGCCAGCAGTGGGGACACGCAGAATCAGCCCCAGCATTTT. This gives the protein CASSGDTQNQPQHF.

This clonotype was detected ten times or more. The rearrangement links TRBV20-1 to TRBJ1-1; no definite D call. Germline loops: CDR1 DFQATT, CDR2 SNEGSKA (reference sequence). This CDR3 region has 13 residues. V lost 5 bases and J 5 bases, leaving 15 bases between the germline ends. Here the CDR3 reads CSALGPMETEAFF. The CDR3 nucleotides are TGCAGTGCTCTAGGTCCGATGGAGACTGAAGCTTTCTTT.

This clonotype was seen repeatedly, ten times or more. J is TRBJ2-1 and V is TRBV5-1, with 9 bases aligning to TRBD1. The junction had 10 bases not matched to a gene; V was cut back by 2 bases and J by 10 bases. Germline assignment: CDR1 SGHRS and CDR2 YFSETQ. This CDR3 is built from 15 residues. The CDR3 DNA is TGCGCCAGCAGCTTCGGACAGGGGTATTCAGGCGAGCAGTTCTTC. Protein sequence: CASSFGQGYSGEQFF. The entire variable domain, with the rest obtained from reference TRBV5-1 and TRBJ2-1, is as follows: KAGVTQTPRYLIKTRGQQVTLSCSPISGHRSVSWYQQTPGQGLQFLFEYFSETQRNKGNFPGRFSGRQFSNSRSEMNVSTLELGDSALYLCASSFGQGYSGEQFFGPGTRLTVL.

This clonotype turned up a few times. The chain joins TRBV5-1 to TRBJ1-5; D call uncertain. The CDR3 sequence is 14 residues long. V was cut by 3 bases and J by 8 bases, with 15 bases left in between. CDR1 is SGHRS and CDR2 is YFSETQ in the germline V gene. The chain's CDR3 is CASSSTPSTKPQHF. For the CDR3, the DNA is TGCGCCAGCAGCTCGACACCTTCGACGAAGCCCCAGCATTTT.